This paragraph covers one T cell receptor beta chain sequence. Its antigen is currently unknown. Treatment here: 10-day PBMC culture with coronavirus spike peptide pools or control peptides (ViraFEST assay). This specimen belongs to a study of vaccination and CD4 T cells after COVID-19. Study as a whole: The peptides that stimulated the cells were overlapping spike peptides from SARS-CoV-2, HCoV-NL63, HCoV-OC43 and HCoV-229E.

Oncomine TCR Beta short-read sequencing was applied to DNA from cultured CD4+ T cells. TCRdb independently ran MiXCR on the PCR reads; one entry per CDR3 protein. The sample has roughly 15,000 distinct CDR3 sequences, 50% to 55% seen once. The source of this sequence is a human donor who had recovered from COVID-19. The sequenced material came from CD4+ T cells from blood, cultured in vitro.

CDR3 amino acids: CATQRGTGELFF. CDR3 DNA sequence: TGTGCCACACAGCGTGGCACCGGGGAGCTGTTTTTT. The chain couples TRBV6-1 to TRBJ2-2; D gene unclear. Germline V gene lookup returns CDR1 MNHNS and CDR2 SASEGT. The V end lost 10 bases, the J end lost 4 bases, and 10 bases lay between the germline ends. The CDR3 spans 12 residues.